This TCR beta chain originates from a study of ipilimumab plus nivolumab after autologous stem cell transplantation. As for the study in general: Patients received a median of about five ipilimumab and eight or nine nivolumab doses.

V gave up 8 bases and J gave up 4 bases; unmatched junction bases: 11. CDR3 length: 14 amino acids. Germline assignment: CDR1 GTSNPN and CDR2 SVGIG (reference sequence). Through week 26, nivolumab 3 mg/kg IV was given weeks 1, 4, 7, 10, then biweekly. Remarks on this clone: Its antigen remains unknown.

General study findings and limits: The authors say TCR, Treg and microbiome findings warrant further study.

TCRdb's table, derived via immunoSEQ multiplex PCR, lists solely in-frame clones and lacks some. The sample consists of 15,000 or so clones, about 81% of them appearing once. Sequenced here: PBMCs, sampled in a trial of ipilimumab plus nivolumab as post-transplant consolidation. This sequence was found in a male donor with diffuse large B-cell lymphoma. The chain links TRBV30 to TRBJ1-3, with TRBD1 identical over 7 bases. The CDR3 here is CAVPGGGSGNTIYF. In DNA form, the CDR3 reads TGTGCCGTCCCAGGGGGGGGATCAGGAAACACCATATATTTT.